Presented here are 2 T cell receptor beta chains from one specimen sequenced in a study of blood T cell repertoires in COVID-19. Libraries were prepared by immunoSEQ multiplex PCR; TCRdb keeps only in-frame clonotypes and omits some of them. The data show some 140,000 clones, roughly 83% seen once. Sequencing was done on a sample of PBMCs or T cells enriched from blood (not recorded which). The receptor set was obtained from a man between 40 and 49 years old with acute COVID-19.

This clone was seen more than once but under ten times. V gene TRBV7-9 combines with J gene TRBJ2-2; the match to TRBD2 covers 9 bases. Trimming at V came to 1 base and at J to 4 bases, leaving 1 base not matched to a gene. Germline V CDR1 and CDR2: SEHNR, FQNEAQ (reference sequence). The CDR3 loop spans 15 amino acids. The CDR3 DNA sequence: TGTGCCAGCAGCTTAGGACTAGCGGCCACCGGGGAGCTGTTTTTT. Protein product: CASSLGLAATGELFF.

As regards this clone: Distinct nucleotide sequences in the sample also encode this CDR3. The rearrangement uses TRBV3-1 (or the pseudogene TRBV3-2) and TRBJ1-5; D ambiguous. With 1 base removed from V and 2 bases from J, the gap between germline ends came to 3 bases. The germline V gene encodes CDR1 LGHDT and CDR2 YNNKEL (reference sequence). There are 13 residues in the CDR3. The CDR3 sequence is CASSQGGNQPQHF. The CDR3 DNA follows: TGTGCCAGCAGCCAAGGAGGCAATCAGCCCCAGCATTTT.